The 5 T cell receptor beta chains listed next were all sequenced from one sample in a study of shared clonotypes between healthy human individuals. The repertoire was sequenced with immunoSEQ multiplex PCR; TCRdb's copy has only in-frame clones and lacks some. Among approximately 2.5 million clones listed, approximately 93% were seen once. Sequencing was carried out using naive CD4+ T cells from PBMCs. Subset specified: CD45RA+ positively selected. These receptors came from a man in his late teens or twenties in good health. Some clones in this sample may be carry-over from other donors' samples.

The V and J genes are TRBV9 and TRBJ2-1, with 8 bases matching TRBD2. In germline, CDR1 is SGDLS, CDR2 YYNGEE. This CDR3 is 14 amino acids long. V dropped 4 bases and J dropped 9; count of bases not matched to a gene: 9. The CDR3: CASSFPSSGSEQFF. The CDR3, as DNA: TGTGCCAGCAGCTTCCCTTCAAGCGGGAGTGAGCAGTTCTTC. Full variable domain (outside the CDR3, taken from reference TRBV9 and TRBJ2-1): DSGVTQTPKHLITATGQRVTLRCSPRSGDLSVYWYQQSLDQGLQFLIQYYNGEERAKGNILERFSAQQFPDLHSELNLSSLELGDSALYFCASSFPSSGSEQFFGPGTRLTVL.

J is TRBJ2-1 and V is TRBV29-1; D is perhaps TRBD1 (5 bases). The V gene lost 3 bases and the J gene lost 10 bases, with 19 bases spanning the gap. The CDR3 is made up of 14 amino acids. CDR1 SQVTM and CDR2 ANQGSEA come from the germline V gene. CDR3 amino acids: CSVERLITKGEQFF. CDR3 DNA: TGCAGCGTTGAGAGACTGATCACGAAGGGGGAGCAGTTCTTC.

The chain links TRBV13 to TRBJ2-3, with 12 bases aligning to TRBD2. The germline V gene has CDR1 PRHDT and CDR2 FYEKMQ (reference sequence). Trimming took 0 bases from V and 0 from J; bases not matched to a gene: 4. The length of the CDR3 is 18 residues. This CDR3 is CASSLGLAGGWSTDTQYF. Written as DNA, the CDR3 is TGTGCCAGCAGCTTAGGCCTAGCGGGAGGGTGGAGCACAGATACGCAGTATTTT.

V and J are TRBV5-1 and TRBJ2-5; no clear D gene. V gave up 7 bases and J gave up 4 bases, with 17 bases separating them. The CDR3 length is 14 residues. Germline V gene lookup returns CDR1 SGHRS and CDR2 YFSETQ. The CDR3 here is CASAGVGLGETQYF. The CDR3 DNA is TGCGCCAGCGCCGGAGTTGGCCTCGGAGAGACCCAGTACTTC.

V gene TRBV28 combines with J gene TRBJ2-1, with D possibly TRBD1 on 5 matching bases. The CDR3 runs to 13 residues. Trimming took 1 base from V and 6 from J, leaving 7 bases between them. Germline V lookup: CDR1 MDHEN, CDR2 SYDVKM. CDR3 nucleotides: TGTGCCAGCAGTTTATCAGGGATCAATGAGCAGTTCTTC. Translation gives CASSLSGINEQFF.